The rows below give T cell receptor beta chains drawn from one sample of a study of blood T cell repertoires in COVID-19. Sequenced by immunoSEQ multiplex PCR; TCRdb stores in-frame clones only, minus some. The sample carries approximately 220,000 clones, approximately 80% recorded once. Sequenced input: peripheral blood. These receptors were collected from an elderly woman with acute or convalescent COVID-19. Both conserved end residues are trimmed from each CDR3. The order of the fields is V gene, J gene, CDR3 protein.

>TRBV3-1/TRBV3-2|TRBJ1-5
ASSQTGGYNQPQH
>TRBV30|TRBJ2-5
AWSVGTGRQETQY
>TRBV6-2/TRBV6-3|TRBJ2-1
ASSFAGAPTSGEQF
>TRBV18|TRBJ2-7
ASSPTAVSSYEQY
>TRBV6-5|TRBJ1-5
ASSHRRDNQPQH
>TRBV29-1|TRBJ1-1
SVEGGQGVGTEAF
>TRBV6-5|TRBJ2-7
ASSTGVLYEQY
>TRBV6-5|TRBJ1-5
ASSPEGTGNQPQH
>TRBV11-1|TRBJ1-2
ASSYDRGDYGYT
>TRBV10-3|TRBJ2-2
AISESSAGELF
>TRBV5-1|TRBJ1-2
ASSLAGDSLGT
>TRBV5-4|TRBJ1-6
ASKKGSRSDSPLH
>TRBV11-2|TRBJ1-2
ASSLETITGGYGYT
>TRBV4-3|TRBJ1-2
ASSRDRVDYGYT
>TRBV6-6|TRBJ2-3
ASSYSISGSADTQY
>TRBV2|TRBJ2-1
ASKTSGGASEQF
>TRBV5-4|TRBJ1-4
ASSLGRANEKLF
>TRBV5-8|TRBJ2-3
ASSSGLAADTQY
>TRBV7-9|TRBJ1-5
ASSLSPLGGNQPQH
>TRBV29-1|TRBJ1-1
SVGYGQGGTEAF
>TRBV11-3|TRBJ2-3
ASSGPSGSTDTQY
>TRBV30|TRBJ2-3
AWSESPYTDTQY
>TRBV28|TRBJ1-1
ASIRQEGTEAF
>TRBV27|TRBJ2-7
ASSSLNGAYEQY
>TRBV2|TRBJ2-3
ASSELLAGAATQY
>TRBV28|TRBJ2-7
ASSFSSVPYEQY
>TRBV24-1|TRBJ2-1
ATGGEIYNEQF
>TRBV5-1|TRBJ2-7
ASSLQGISYEQY
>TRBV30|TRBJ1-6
AWSPKDRGNSPLH
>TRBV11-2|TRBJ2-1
ASSLTSGSWDEQF
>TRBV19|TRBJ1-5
ASGSPGRGQPQH
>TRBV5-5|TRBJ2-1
ASSFTSGGAALYNEQF
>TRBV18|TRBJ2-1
ASSPGRVSSYNEQF
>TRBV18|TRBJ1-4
ASSPLDSATNEKLF
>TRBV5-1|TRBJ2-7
ASSREGSGSYEQY
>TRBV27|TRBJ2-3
ASTGGGGDTQY
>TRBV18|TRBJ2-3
ASSPPRGGSTDTQY
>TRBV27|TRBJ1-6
ASRAGTVYNSPLH
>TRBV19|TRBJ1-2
ASRTGGADYGYT
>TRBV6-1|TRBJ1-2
ASSEWSYGYT
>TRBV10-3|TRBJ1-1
ATGSQGRGTEAF
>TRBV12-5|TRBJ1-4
ASGSPGEKLF
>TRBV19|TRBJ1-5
ASRVGGQGSVGNQPQH
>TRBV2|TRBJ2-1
ASRLQGGAYNEQF
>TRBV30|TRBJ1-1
AWSVSQGWMNTEAF
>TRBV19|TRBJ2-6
ASSTRQGAGANVLT
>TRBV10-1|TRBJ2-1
GNCREKYNEQF
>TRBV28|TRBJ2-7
ASSLPLAGNSYEQY
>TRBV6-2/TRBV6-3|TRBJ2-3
ASSFSTSGRDTQY
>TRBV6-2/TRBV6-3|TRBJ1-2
ASSYRGFYGYT
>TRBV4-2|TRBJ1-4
ASSQMGDNRKLF
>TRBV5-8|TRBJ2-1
ASSSLGLTYNEQF
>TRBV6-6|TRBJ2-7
ASSELRTDKYEQY
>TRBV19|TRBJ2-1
ASSIRAGQGEQF
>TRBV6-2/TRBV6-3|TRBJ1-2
ASSTRQGPDYGYT
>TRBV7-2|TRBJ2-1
ASSRQRGSTSYNEQF
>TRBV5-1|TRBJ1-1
ASSSLGGPNTEAF
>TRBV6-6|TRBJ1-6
ASSKRQDNSPLH
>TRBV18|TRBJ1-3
ASSPAAGSGNTIY